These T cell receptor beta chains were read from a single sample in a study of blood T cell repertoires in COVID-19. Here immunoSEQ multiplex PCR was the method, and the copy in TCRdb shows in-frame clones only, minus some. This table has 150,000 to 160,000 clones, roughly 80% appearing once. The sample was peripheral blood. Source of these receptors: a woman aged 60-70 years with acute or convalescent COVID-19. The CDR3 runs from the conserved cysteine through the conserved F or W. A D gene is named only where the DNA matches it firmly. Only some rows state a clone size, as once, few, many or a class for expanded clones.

DNA: TGTGCCAGCAGAGCCGGGACTCCTTACAATGAGCAGTTCTTC; CDR3: CASRAGTPYNEQFF; V: TRBV6-5; D: .; size: once; J: TRBJ2-1
DNA: TGTGCCAGCAGCTTAAGGACAGGGTGGAAGTCGGACAATGAGCAGTTCTTC; CDR3: CASSLRTGWKSDNEQFF; V: TRBV7-9; D: TRBD1; size: .; J: TRBJ2-1
DNA: TGCGCCAGCAGCCCAGGACAGGGTCCTGAAAAACTGTTTTTT; CDR3: CASSPGQGPEKLFF; V: TRBV5-1; D: TRBD1; size: .; J: TRBJ1-4
DNA: TGTGCCTTATTCAGGGATGGAAACACCATATATTTT; CDR3: CALFRDGNTIYF; V: TRBV30; D: .; size: .; J: TRBJ1-3
DNA: TGTGCCAGCAGACAGGGGTCCTACAATGAGCAGTTCTTC; CDR3: CASRQGSYNEQFF; V: TRBV2; D: TRBD1; size: .; J: TRBJ2-1
DNA: TGTGCCAGCAGCTTGGGAGGGGATCCTGGCTACACCTTC; CDR3: CASSLGGDPGYTF; V: TRBV11-2; D: .; size: .; J: TRBJ1-2
DNA: TGCGCCAGCAGTGAGTCGATTGGCAGGGCCGGAGAGACCCAGTACTTC; CDR3: CASSESIGRAGETQYF; V: TRBV10-1; D: .; size: .; J: TRBJ2-5
DNA: TGTGCCAGCAGCTCTAATCTCGGGGAGCTGTTTTTT; CDR3: CASSSNLGELFF; V: TRBV7-8; D: .; size: .; J: TRBJ2-2
DNA: TGTGCCATCATAGGGGACAGCTCGCCCACTGAAGCTTTCTTT; CDR3: CAIIGDSSPTEAFF; V: TRBV10-3; D: TRBD1; size: few; J: TRBJ1-1
DNA: TGCGCCAGCAGCCAAGGTATAGGAGCAAACTATGGCTACACCTTC; CDR3: CASSQGIGANYGYTF; V: TRBV4-1; D: .; size: .; J: TRBJ1-2
DNA: TGTGCCAGCAGTGAATTGGTGGCGGGGGGGGGAGATGAGCAGTTCTTC; CDR3: CASSELVAGGGDEQFF; V: TRBV6-1; D: TRBD2; size: once; J: TRBJ2-1
DNA: TGTGCCAGCAGTTCCCAGGGGACCTTCTCTGGAAACACCATATATTTT; CDR3: CASSSQGTFSGNTIYF; V: TRBV6-5; D: .; size: .; J: TRBJ1-3
DNA: TGTGCCTGGAGTGTCAAGGGGGGGAGCACTGAAGCTTTCTTT; CDR3: CAWSVKGGSTEAFF; V: TRBV30; D: .; size: .; J: TRBJ1-1
DNA: TGCGCCAGCAGCTTGCGTGGACTAGCGGGGGGAGGTCGGGAGACCCAGTACTTC; CDR3: CASSLRGLAGGGRETQYF; V: TRBV5-1; D: TRBD2; size: .; J: TRBJ2-5
DNA: TGTGCCAGCAAGCCGGGACAGGGAACCGGTAATGAAAAACTGTTTTTT; CDR3: CASKPGQGTGNEKLFF; V: TRBV5-4; D: TRBD1; size: .; J: TRBJ1-4
DNA: TGTGCCAGCACCTTACGGGGAAATGAGCAGTTCTTC; CDR3: CASTLRGNEQFF; V: TRBV6-5; D: .; size: .; J: TRBJ2-1
DNA: TGTGCCAGCAGCTTAGACAGGGGGCACCAGCCCCAGCATTTT; CDR3: CASSLDRGHQPQHF; V: TRBV11-2; D: TRBD1; size: .; J: TRBJ1-5
DNA: TGCAGCGTGCGGGACAGGCTAATGAACACTGAAGCTTTCTTT; CDR3: CSVRDRLMNTEAFF; V: TRBV29-1; D: TRBD1; size: .; J: TRBJ1-1
DNA: TGTGCCAGCAGCCTAAGGACAGGGGGAATCTATGGCTACACCTTC; CDR3: CASSLRTGGIYGYTF; V: TRBV13; D: TRBD1; size: .; J: TRBJ1-2
DNA: TGTGCCAGCAGCCAAGGCTCAGCGAACACCGGGGAGCTGTTTTTT; CDR3: CASSQGSANTGELFF; V: TRBV3-1/TRBV3-2; D: .; size: .; J: TRBJ2-2
DNA: TGTGCCTGGAGTGTTGACAGGATCCTCGACTTC; CDR3: CAWSVDRILDF; V: TRBV30; D: .; size: .; J: TRBJ2-7
DNA: TGTGCCATCATTCCCGGGGAAATGAACACTGAAGCTTTCTTT; CDR3: CAIIPGEMNTEAFF; V: TRBV6-4; D: .; size: .; J: TRBJ1-1
DNA: TGTGCCAGCAGGGCAGGGGGCGCAGGCACTGAAGCTTTCTTT; CDR3: CASRAGGAGTEAFF; V: TRBV27; D: TRBD1; size: .; J: TRBJ1-1
DNA: TGCGCCAGCAGCCCTGGACAGGGGGCAAATTCACCCCTCCACTTT; CDR3: CASSPGQGANSPLHF; V: TRBV5-1; D: TRBD1; size: .; J: TRBJ1-6
DNA: TGTGCCAGCAGCCAGGGTTTGCCCCAGCATTTT; CDR3: CASSQGLPQHF; V: TRBV28; D: .; size: .; J: TRBJ1-5
DNA: TGTGCCAGTAGTGCTAGGGGACAACAAAACTATGGCTACACCTTC; CDR3: CASSARGQQNYGYTF; V: TRBV19; D: .; size: .; J: TRBJ1-2
DNA: TGTGCCAGCAGCCAAAGGCCATCCAGAGGGTCCTATAATTCACCCCTCCACTTT; CDR3: CASSQRPSRGSYNSPLHF; V: TRBV14; D: .; size: .; J: TRBJ1-6
DNA: TGTGCCAGCAGTAAGGACAGGGAGGGCGGCTATGGCTACACCTTC; CDR3: CASSKDREGGYGYTF; V: TRBV6-5; D: TRBD1; size: .; J: TRBJ1-2
DNA: TGTGCCAGCAGCAGATGGACAGGTGCCACTAACTATGGCTACACCTTC; CDR3: CASSRWTGATNYGYTF; V: TRBV6-2/TRBV6-3; D: TRBD1; size: .; J: TRBJ1-2
DNA: TGTGCCAGTAGACCCCGGCTCGGGAGTCCGATTAATTCACCCCTCCACTTT; CDR3: CASRPRLGSPINSPLHF; V: TRBV19; D: .; size: .; J: TRBJ1-6
DNA: TGCGCCAGCACCCCGGGGAACGGACAGTGGACTTTCTTT; CDR3: CASTPGNGQWTFF; V: TRBV5-1; D: .; size: .; J: TRBJ1-1
DNA: TGTGCCAGCAGCTTGGCGGGAGGAGATACGCAGTATTTT; CDR3: CASSLAGGDTQYF; V: TRBV5-4; D: TRBD2; size: .; J: TRBJ2-3
DNA: TGTGCCACCAGTGACCCCAGGACAGGGATGGAAAACATTCAGTACTTC; CDR3: CATSDPRTGMENIQYF; V: TRBV24-1; D: TRBD1; size: few; J: TRBJ2-4
DNA: TGTGCCAGCAGTGACTCGGGAGCGGGGGGCGGGGATGAGCAGTTCTTC; CDR3: CASSDSGAGGGDEQFF; V: TRBV6-4; D: TRBD2; size: .; J: TRBJ2-1
DNA: TGTGCCAGTAGTTCCAGGGGCAGGCAGCCCCAGCATTTT; CDR3: CASSSRGRQPQHF; V: TRBV19; D: .; size: .; J: TRBJ1-5
DNA: TGTGCCAGCAGGGCAAGGGGGTTGAGCAATCAGCCCCAGCATTTT; CDR3: CASRARGLSNQPQHF; V: TRBV2; D: .; size: .; J: TRBJ1-5
DNA: TGTGCCTGGAGTGGGGTGGACAGGGTTGAAAAACTGTTTTTT; CDR3: CAWSGVDRVEKLFF; V: TRBV30; D: TRBD1; size: .; J: TRBJ1-4
DNA: TGTGCCAGCAGTCCCCGACAGGGCTCTGGCTACACCTTC; CDR3: CASSPRQGSGYTF; V: TRBV6-6; D: TRBD1; size: once; J: TRBJ1-2
DNA: TGCGCCAGCTCGATGCGGCAGGGGACCTTTGATGGCTACACCTTC; CDR3: CASSMRQGTFDGYTF; V: TRBV10-2; D: .; size: .; J: TRBJ1-2
DNA: TGTGCCAGCAGCGTAGCTTGGGCCTCTGGAAACACCATATATTTT; CDR3: CASSVAWASGNTIYF; V: TRBV9; D: .; size: few; J: TRBJ1-3
DNA: TGTGCCAGCTCAGAAACCCCGGGTAATTCACCCCTCCACTTT; CDR3: CASSETPGNSPLHF; V: TRBV18; D: .; size: .; J: TRBJ1-6
DNA: TGTGCCAGCAGCGTACTGCCAGGGGAGAACACTGAAGCTTTCTTT; CDR3: CASSVLPGENTEAFF; V: TRBV9; D: .; size: .; J: TRBJ1-1
DNA: TGCGCCAGCAGTAATTTGGCAGGGCATTCACCCCTCCACTTT; CDR3: CASSNLAGHSPLHF; V: TRBV10-2; D: .; size: .; J: TRBJ1-6
DNA: TGTGCCAGCAGGGGACAGCCCCAAGAGACCCAGTACTTC; CDR3: CASRGQPQETQYF; V: TRBV12-3/TRBV12-4; D: TRBD1; size: .; J: TRBJ2-5
DNA: TGTGCCAGCTCCCTCGGACAGGGCACTCAGCCCCAGCATTTT; CDR3: CASSLGQGTQPQHF; V: TRBV2; D: TRBD1; size: .; J: TRBJ1-5
DNA: TGCGCCAGCAGCTTGGTTGGGGGCTGGACAGATACGCAGTATTTT; CDR3: CASSLVGGWTDTQYF; V: TRBV5-1; D: .; size: .; J: TRBJ2-3
DNA: TGTGCCACCGGACAGGTACTCTCACCCCTCCACTTT; CDR3: CATGQVLSPLHF; V: TRBV27; D: TRBD1; size: .; J: TRBJ1-6
DNA: TGCGCCAGCAGCTTGGATGGCGGGGGAGAGACCCAGTACTTC; CDR3: CASSLDGGGETQYF; V: TRBV5-1; D: TRBD2; size: .; J: TRBJ2-5
DNA: TGTGCCAGCAGTTCTTATGCCGGGGAGCTGTTTTTT; CDR3: CASSSYAGELFF; V: TRBV12-3/TRBV12-4; D: .; size: once; J: TRBJ2-2
DNA: TGCGCCAGCAGCTTGGGCAGGGCCGTCGATGAGCAGTTCTTC; CDR3: CASSLGRAVDEQFF; V: TRBV5-1; D: .; size: few; J: TRBJ2-1
DNA: TGTGCCAGTAGTATTGGAGGAGCGGCGGACACCATATATTTT; CDR3: CASSIGGAADTIYF; V: TRBV19; D: .; size: .; J: TRBJ1-3
DNA: TGTGCCAGCAGTGAAGTCGGGATTAGCAATCAGCCCCAGCATTTT; CDR3: CASSEVGISNQPQHF; V: TRBV6-1; D: .; size: .; J: TRBJ1-5
DNA: TGTGCCAGCAGCCTCCTGGGGCAGGGGGGAAACACCATATATTTT; CDR3: CASSLLGQGGNTIYF; V: TRBV3-1/TRBV3-2; D: .; size: .; J: TRBJ1-3
DNA: TGCGCCAGCAGCCAAGTTCCCGGACTGGGCTCTGGAAACACCATATATTTT; CDR3: CASSQVPGLGSGNTIYF; V: TRBV4-1; D: .; size: .; J: TRBJ1-3
DNA: TGTGCCAGCAGAATATTTGGGGGGGGTTCTGAAGCTTTCTTT; CDR3: CASRIFGGGSEAFF; V: TRBV5-4; D: .; size: .; J: TRBJ1-1
DNA: TGTGCCAGCAGCCACGGGGGGGCTCGGTACACCTACAATGAGCAGTTCTTC; CDR3: CASSHGGARYTYNEQFF; V: TRBV3-1/TRBV3-2; D: TRBD2; size: once; J: TRBJ2-1
DNA: TGTGCCAGCTTCGGACTGGAAAGTTATGGCTACACCTTC; CDR3: CASFGLESYGYTF; V: TRBV9; D: .; size: .; J: TRBJ1-2